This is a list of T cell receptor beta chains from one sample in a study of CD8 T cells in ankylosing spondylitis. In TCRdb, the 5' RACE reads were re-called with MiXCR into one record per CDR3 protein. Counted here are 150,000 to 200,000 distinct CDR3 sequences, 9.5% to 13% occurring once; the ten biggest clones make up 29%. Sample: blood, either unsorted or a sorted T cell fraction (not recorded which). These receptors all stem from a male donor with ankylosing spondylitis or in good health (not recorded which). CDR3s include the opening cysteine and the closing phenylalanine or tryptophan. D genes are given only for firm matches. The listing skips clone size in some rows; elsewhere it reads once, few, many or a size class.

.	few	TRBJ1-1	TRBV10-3	CAIRTTGLNTEAFF	TGTGCCATCAGGACGACAGGTCTGAACACTGAAGCTTTCTTT
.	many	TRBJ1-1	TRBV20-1	CSAITGTLNTEAFF	TGCAGTGCTATTACCGGGACACTGAACACTGAAGCTTTCTTT
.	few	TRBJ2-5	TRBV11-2	CASSLEGPATAQETQYF	TGTGCCAGCAGCTTAGAGGGACCGGCGACAGCACAAGAGACCCAGTACTTC
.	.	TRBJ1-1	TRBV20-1	CSATRQPMNTEAFF	TGCAGTGCTACCCGACAGCCCATGAACACTGAAGCTTTCTTT
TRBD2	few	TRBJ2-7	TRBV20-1	CSADRGGSYEQYF	TGCAGTGCTGATCGGGGGGGCAGTTACGAGCAGTACTTC
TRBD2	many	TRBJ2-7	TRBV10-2	CASSEGTSFAYEQYF	TGCGCCAGCAGTGAGGGGACTAGCTTTGCCTACGAGCAGTACTTC
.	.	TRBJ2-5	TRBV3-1	CASSQASGQETQYF	TGTGCCAGCAGCCAAGCGAGCGGTCAAGAGACCCAGTACTTC
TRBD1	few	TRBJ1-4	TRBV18	CASSRDRGQKLFF	TGTGCCAGCTCCCGGGACAGGGGTCAAAAACTGTTTTTT
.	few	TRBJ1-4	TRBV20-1	CSARDGRAPLNEKLFF	TGCAGTGCTAGAGATGGAAGGGCCCCTCTAAACGAAAAACTGTTTTTT
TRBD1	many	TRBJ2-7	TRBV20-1	CSASYLGTGSYEQYF	TGCAGTGCTAGCTACCTCGGGACAGGGTCCTACGAGCAGTACTTC
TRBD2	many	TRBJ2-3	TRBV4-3	CASSQRAGVGTDTQYF	TGCGCCAGCAGCCAACGAGCGGGGGTGGGGACAGATACGCAGTATTTT
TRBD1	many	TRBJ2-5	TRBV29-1	CSADRGPETQYF	TGCAGCGCCGACAGGGGGCCGGAGACCCAGTACTTC
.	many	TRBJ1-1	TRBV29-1	CSVGAGGEGEAFF	TGCAGCGTTGGTGCGGGGGGCGAGGGAGAAGCTTTCTTT
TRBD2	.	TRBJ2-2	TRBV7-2	CASSFRLASTGELFF	TGTGCCAGCAGCTTTAGACTAGCTAGCACCGGGGAGCTGTTTTTT
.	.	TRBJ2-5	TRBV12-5	CASGLEEGAQETQYF	TGTGCTAGTGGTTTGGAGGAGGGGGCCCAAGAGACCCAGTACTTC
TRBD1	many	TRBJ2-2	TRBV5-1	CASSLLQGAGGELFF	TGCGCCAGCAGCTTGTTACAGGGGGCTGGCGGGGAGCTGTTTTTT
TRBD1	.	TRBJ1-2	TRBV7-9	CASSSTGKLIYGYTF	TGTGCCAGCAGTTCGACAGGGAAGTTGATCTATGGCTACACCTTC
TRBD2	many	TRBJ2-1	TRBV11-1	CASSLGTSGRRNEQFF	TGTGCCAGCAGCTTAGGTACTAGCGGGAGAAGGAATGAGCAGTTCTTC
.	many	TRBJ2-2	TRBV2	CASSEWTANTGELFF	TGTGCCAGCAGTGAGTGGACAGCGAACACCGGGGAGCTGTTTTTT
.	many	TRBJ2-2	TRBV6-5	CASSYSDWGVQAGELFF	TGTGCCAGCAGTTACTCGGATTGGGGGGTCCAGGCCGGGGAGCTGTTTTTT
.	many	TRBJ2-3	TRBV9	CASSVRGVPTDTQYF	TGTGCCAGCAGCGTCCGGGGAGTACCCACAGATACGCAGTATTTT
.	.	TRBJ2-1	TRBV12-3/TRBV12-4	CASSLFSKSEQFF	TGTGCCAGCAGTTTATTTAGCAAGAGTGAGCAGTTCTTC
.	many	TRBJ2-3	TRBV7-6	CASSLAIDTQYF	TGTGCCAGCAGCTTAGCGATAGATACGCAGTATTTT
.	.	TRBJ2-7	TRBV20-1	CSASGPGQRSSYEQYF	TGCAGTGCTAGTGGTCCCGGACAACGAAGCTCCTACGAGCAGTACTTC
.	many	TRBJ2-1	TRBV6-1	CASTHSATGHEQFF	TGTGCCAGCACTCATTCCGCCACGGGGCATGAGCAGTTCTTC
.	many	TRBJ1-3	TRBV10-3	CAISADASGNTIYF	TGTGCCATCAGCGCAGACGCTTCTGGAAACACCATATATTTT
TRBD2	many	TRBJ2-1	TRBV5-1	CASSSTTSGAYNEQFF	TGCGCCAGCAGCTCAACGACTAGCGGGGCCTACAATGAGCAGTTCTTC
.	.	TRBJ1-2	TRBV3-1	CASSLREGSKGYTF	TGTGCCAGCAGCCTTCGAGAGGGGTCAAAGGGCTACACCTTC
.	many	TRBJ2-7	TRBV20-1	CSARTGDERHEQYF	TGCAGTGCTAGAACGGGGGATGAACGGCACGAGCAGTACTTC
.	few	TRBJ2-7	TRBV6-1	CASCEGPMFYEQYF	TGTGCCAGCTGTGAGGGTCCCATGTTCTACGAGCAGTACTTC
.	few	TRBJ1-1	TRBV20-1	CSARESGGNTEAFF	TGCAGTGCTAGAGAATCTGGGGGCAACACTGAAGCTTTCTTT
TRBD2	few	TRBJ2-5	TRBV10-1	CASSAGRGETQYF	TGCGCCAGCAGTGCAGGGAGGGGAGAGACCCAGTACTTC
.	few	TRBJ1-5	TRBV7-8	CASSFLGSPISNQPQHF	TGTGCCAGCAGCTTTCTAGGGTCCCCTATAAGCAATCAGCCCCAGCATTTT
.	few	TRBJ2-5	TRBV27	CTSSPKSRETQYF	TGCACCAGCAGTCCCAAGAGTCGAGAGACCCAGTACTTC
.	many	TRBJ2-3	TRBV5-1	CASSLADGSTDTQYF	TGCGCCAGCAGCTTGGCGGACGGTAGCACAGATACGCAGTATTTT
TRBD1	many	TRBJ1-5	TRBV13	CASSLGKGQGLQPQHF	TGTGCCAGCAGCTTAGGAAAAGGACAGGGGCTGCAGCCCCAGCATTTT